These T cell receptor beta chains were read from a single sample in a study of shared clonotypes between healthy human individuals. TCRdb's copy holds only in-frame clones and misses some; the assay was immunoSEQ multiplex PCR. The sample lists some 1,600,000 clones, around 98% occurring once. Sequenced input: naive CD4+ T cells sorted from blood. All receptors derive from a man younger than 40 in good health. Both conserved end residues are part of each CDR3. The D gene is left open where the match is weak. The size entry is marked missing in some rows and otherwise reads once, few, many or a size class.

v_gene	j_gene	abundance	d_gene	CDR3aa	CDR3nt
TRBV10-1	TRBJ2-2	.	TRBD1	CASSESFGTAITGELFF	TGCGCCAGCAGTGAGTCGTTCGGGACAGCCATCACCGGGGAGCTGTTTTTT
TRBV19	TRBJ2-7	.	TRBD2	CASSRASGLYEQYF	TGTGCCAGCAGCCGCGCTAGCGGGCTTTACGAGCAGTACTTC
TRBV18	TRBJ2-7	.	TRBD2	CASSPSSGRSFEQYF	TGTGCCAGCTCACCCTCTAGCGGGAGATCCTTCGAGCAGTACTTC
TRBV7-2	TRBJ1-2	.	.	CASSFRPTGYNYGYTF	TGTGCCAGCAGCTTCCGTCCCACAGGCTACAACTATGGCTACACCTTC
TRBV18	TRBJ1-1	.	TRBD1	CASSDRDRVTNTEAFF	TGTGCCAGCTCGGATCGGGACAGGGTCACGAACACTGAAGCTTTCTTT
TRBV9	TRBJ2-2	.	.	CASSPSRVGELFF	TGTGCCAGCAGCCCGAGTAGAGTCGGGGAGCTGTTTTTT
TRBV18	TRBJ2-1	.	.	CASSPQLRWDNEQFF	TGTGCCAGCTCACCACAGCTTCGATGGGACAATGAGCAGTTCTTC
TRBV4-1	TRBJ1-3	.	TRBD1	CASSREVAGGGNTIYF	TGCGCCAGCAGCCGAGAAGTTGCAGGGGGCGGAAACACCATATATTTT
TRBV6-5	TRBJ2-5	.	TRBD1	CASSRDRVATQYF	TGTGCCAGCAGCCGAGACAGGGTGGCGACCCAGTACTTC
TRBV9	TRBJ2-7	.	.	CASSEGVSGTYEQYF	TGTGCCAGCAGCGAGGGGGTATCGGGAACCTACGAGCAGTACTTC
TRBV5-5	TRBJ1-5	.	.	CASSLAGNQPQHF	TGTGCCAGCAGCTTGGCCGGTAATCAGCCCCAGCATTTT
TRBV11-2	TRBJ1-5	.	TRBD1	CASSLVSGTGTQPQHF	TGTGCCAGCAGCTTAGTGTCCGGGACAGGGACACAGCCCCAGCATTTT
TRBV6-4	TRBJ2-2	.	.	CASSVVPNTGELFF	TGTGCCAGCAGTGTAGTTCCGAACACCGGGGAGCTGTTTTTT
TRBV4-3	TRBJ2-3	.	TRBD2	CASSPLAGVTDTQYF	TGCGCCAGCAGTCCTCTAGCGGGCGTCACAGATACGCAGTATTTT
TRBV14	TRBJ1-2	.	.	CASSQDQGAGGYTF	TGTGCCAGCAGCCAAGATCAGGGAGCAGGCGGCTACACCTTC
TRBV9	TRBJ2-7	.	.	CASSPSLFSYEQYF	TGTGCCAGCAGCCCGTCCCTATTCTCCTACGAGCAGTACTTC
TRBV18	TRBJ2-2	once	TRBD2	CASSPSSGRITGELFF	TGTGCCAGCTCACCTTCTAGCGGGAGAATCACCGGGGAGCTGTTTTTT
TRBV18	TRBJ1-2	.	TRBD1	CASSADRGDNYGYTF	TGTGCCAGCTCAGCGGACAGGGGAGACAACTATGGCTACACCTTC
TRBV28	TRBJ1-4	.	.	CASTSVEKLFF	TGTGCCAGCACCTCGGTTGAAAAACTGTTTTTT
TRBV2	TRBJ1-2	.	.	CASSSARNYGYTF	TGTGCCAGCAGTTCGGCCAGGAACTATGGCTACACCTTC
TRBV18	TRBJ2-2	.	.	CASSVRRTSNTGELFF	TGTGCCAGCTCTGTCAGGCGGACTTCGAACACCGGGGAGCTGTTTTTT
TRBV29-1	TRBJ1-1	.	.	CSVEAGGVVNTEAFF	TGCAGCGTTGAAGCCGGGGGGGTCGTGAACACTGAAGCTTTCTTT
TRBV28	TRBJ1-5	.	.	CASTGGNSNQPQHF	TGTGCCAGCACCGGGGGCAACAGCAATCAGCCCCAGCATTTT
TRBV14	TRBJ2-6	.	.	CASSRDGANVLTF	TGTGCCAGCAGCCGAGATGGGGCCAACGTCCTGACTTTC
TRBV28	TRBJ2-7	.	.	CASRRLVDPLVPRYEQYF	TGTGCCAGCAGGCGACTAGTAGATCCCCTCGTCCCTCGCTACGAGCAGTACTTC
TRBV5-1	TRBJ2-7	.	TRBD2	CASSSWTSGSYLYEQYF	TGCGCCAGCAGCTCGTGGACTAGCGGGAGTTATCTCTACGAGCAGTACTTC
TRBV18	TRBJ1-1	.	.	CASSLASGDTEAFF	TGTGCCAGCTCTCTCGCTTCGGGGGACACTGAAGCTTTCTTT
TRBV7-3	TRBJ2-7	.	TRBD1	CASSSGTDPYEQYF	TGTGCCAGCAGCTCCGGGACAGACCCCTACGAGCAGTACTTC
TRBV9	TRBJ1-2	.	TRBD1	CASSVGGQGYGYTF	TGTGCCAGCAGCGTAGGGGGACAGGGCTATGGCTACACCTTC
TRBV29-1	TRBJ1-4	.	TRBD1	CSVSPGGRSNEKLFF	TGCAGCGTGAGTCCAGGGGGCAGATCTAATGAAAAACTGTTTTTT
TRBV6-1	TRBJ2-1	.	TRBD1	CASSGRGLYNEQFF	TGTGCCAGCAGCGGCAGGGGGCTCTACAATGAGCAGTTCTTC
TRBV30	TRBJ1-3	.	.	CAWYPWSDIQGNTIYF	TGTGCCTGGTATCCCTGGAGTGATATTCAAGGAAACACCATATATTTT
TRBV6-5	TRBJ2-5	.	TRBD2	CASSSNPGLMAPQYF	TGTGCCAGCAGTTCTAACCCGGGACTAATGGCCCCCCAGTACTTC
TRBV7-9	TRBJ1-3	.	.	CASSLSPTENTIYF	TGTGCCAGCAGCTTATCCCCTACTGAGAACACCATATATTTT
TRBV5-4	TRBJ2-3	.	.	CASSPRGADTQYF	TGTGCCAGCAGCCCCCGCGGGGCCGATACGCAGTATTTT
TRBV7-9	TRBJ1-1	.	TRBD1	CASSVGDRVNTEAFF	TGTGCCAGCAGCGTGGGGGACAGGGTGAACACTGAAGCTTTCTTT
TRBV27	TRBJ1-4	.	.	CASSTSAVGNEKLFF	.
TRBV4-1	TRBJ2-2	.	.	CASRKQATGELFF	TGCGCCAGCAGAAAGCAGGCCACCGGGGAGCTGTTTTTT
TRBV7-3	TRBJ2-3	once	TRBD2	CASSPRGAGGGNTQYF	TGTGCCAGCAGCCCACGGGGAGCGGGGGGCGGGAATACGCAGTATTTT
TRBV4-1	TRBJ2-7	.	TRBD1	CASSQDRRQDRREQYF	TGCGCCAGCAGCCAAGATCGGAGGCAGGACAGGAGGGAGCAGTACTTC
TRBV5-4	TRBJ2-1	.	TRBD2	CASSLVVAGVPVVEQFF	TGTGCCAGCAGCTTGGTTGTGGCGGGAGTCCCCGTCGTGGAGCAGTTCTTC
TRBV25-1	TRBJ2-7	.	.	CASSRGYEQYF	TGTGCCAGCAGCAGGGGCTACGAGCAGTACTTC
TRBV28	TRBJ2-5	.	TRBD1	CASSSGGMETQYF	TGTGCCAGCAGTTCAGGGGGTATGGAGACCCAGTACTTC
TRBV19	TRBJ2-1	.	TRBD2	CASSIAPRGGRAYNEQFF	TGTGCCAGTAGTATAGCCCCCCGGGGCGGGAGGGCCTACAATGAGCAGTTCTTC
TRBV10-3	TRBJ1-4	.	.	CATNSPNEKLFF	TGTGCCACTAACAGTCCTAATGAAAAACTGTTTTTT
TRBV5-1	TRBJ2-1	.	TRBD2	CATQRAGGRDEQFF	TGCGCCACTCAGCGGGCGGGAGGGCGAGATGAGCAGTTCTTC
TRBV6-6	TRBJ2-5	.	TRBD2	CASSWTSDQETQYF	TGTGCCAGCAGTTGGACTAGCGACCAAGAGACCCAGTACTTC